The T cell receptor (beta chain) under discussion was sequenced for a study of spatial heterogeneity in lung cancer. Study-level background: Matched bulk RNA-seq yielded a T cell transcriptional module score. Counts of TCR transcripts in tumor regions correlated strongly with that score. Notes on the study in general: Tumoral mutation counts were tracked by counts of expanded intratumoral alpha and beta TCRs.

TCRdb reprocessed the 5' RACE reads with MiXCR, giving one entry per CDR3 protein. Found here are more than 10,000 distinct CDR3 sequences, 4.5% to 7% of them singletons; the top ten hold around 10%. Time point indicated: sample taken at primary tumor resection. This clonotype was recorded at least ten times. What it binds is unknown. This beta chain is a stray read from a library made for alpha chains; its abundance is not meaningful. Germline-derived CDR1 and CDR2 are SGHRS and YFSETQ. The V end lost 0 bases, the J end lost 4 bases, and 8 bases lay between the germline ends. The CDR3 spans 14 residues.

The sequences come from lung tumor tissue, collected at surgery. The rearrangement joins TRBV5-1 to TRBJ1-3; no definite D call. This receptor was taken from a female donor with early-stage non-small cell lung cancer. The CDR3 region is CASSLGGSGNTIYF. DNA of the CDR3: TGCGCCAGCAGCTTGGGGGGATCCGGAAACACCATATATTTT.